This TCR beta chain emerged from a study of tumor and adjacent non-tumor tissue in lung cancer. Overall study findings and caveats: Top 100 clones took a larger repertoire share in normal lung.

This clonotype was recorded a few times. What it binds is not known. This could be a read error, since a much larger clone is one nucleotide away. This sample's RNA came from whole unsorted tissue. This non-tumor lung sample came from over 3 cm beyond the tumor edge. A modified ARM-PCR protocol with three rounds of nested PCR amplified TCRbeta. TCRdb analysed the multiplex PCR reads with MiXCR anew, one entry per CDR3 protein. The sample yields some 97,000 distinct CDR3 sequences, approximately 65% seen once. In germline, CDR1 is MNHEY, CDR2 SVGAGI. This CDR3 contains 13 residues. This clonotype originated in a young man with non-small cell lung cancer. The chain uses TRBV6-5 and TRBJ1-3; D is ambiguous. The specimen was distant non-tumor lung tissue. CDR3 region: CVSFPGSGNTIYF. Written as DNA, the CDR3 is TGTGTCAGCTTTCCGGGGTCCGGAAACACCATATATTTT.